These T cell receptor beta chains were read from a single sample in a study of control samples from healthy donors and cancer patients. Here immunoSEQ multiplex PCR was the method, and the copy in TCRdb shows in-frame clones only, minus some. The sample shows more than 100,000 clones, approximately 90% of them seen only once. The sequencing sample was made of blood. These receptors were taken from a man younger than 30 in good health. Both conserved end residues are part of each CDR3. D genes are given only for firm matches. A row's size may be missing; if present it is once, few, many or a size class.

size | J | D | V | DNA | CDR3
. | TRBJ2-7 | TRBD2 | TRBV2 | TGTGCCAGCAGCGGGACTAGTCTGAACTCCTACGAGCAGTACTTC | CASSGTSLNSYEQYF
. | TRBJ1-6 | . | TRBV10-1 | TGCGCCAGCAGTGCCGGGACAAGGAATTCACCCCTCCACTTT | CASSAGTRNSPLHF
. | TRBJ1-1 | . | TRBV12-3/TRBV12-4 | TGTGCCAGCAGTTTGATGGGGGCCACTGAAGCTTTCTTT | CASSLMGATEAFF
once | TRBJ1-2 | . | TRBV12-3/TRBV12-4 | TGTGCCAGCAGTGGCAGGGGTGGCTACACCTTC | CASSGRGGYTF
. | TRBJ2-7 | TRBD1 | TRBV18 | TGTGCCAGCTCACCCGGGACAGGGGGGGAGGTGCAGTACTTC | CASSPGTGGEVQYF
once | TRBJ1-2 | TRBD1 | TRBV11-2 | TGTGCCAGCAGCTCGACAGGGGGCAGCTATGGCTACACCTTC | CASSSTGGSYGYTF
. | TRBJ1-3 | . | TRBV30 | TGTGCCTGGAGTGTGGGGGGTGGCTCTGGAAACACCATATATTTT | CAWSVGGGSGNTIYF
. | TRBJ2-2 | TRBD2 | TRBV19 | TGTGCCAGTAGTGTCAAGCCGGGACTAGCCCACACCGGGGAGCTGTTTTTT | CASSVKPGLAHTGELFF
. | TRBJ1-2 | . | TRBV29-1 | TGCAGCGTTGATGGGGCTAACTATGGCTACACCTTC | CSVDGANYGYTF
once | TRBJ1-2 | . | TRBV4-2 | TGTGCCAGCAGCCCCGGGACGGCCTGGGTTAACTATGGCTACACCTTC | CASSPGTAWVNYGYTF
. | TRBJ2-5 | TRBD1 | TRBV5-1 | TGCGCCAGCAGCCGAACAGGGGCGGAGGAGACCCAGTACTTC | CASSRTGAEETQYF
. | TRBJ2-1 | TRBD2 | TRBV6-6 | TGTGCCAGCAGTTACTCGGCTCCGGGAGGGGGCAATGAGCAGTTCTTC | CASSYSAPGGGNEQFF
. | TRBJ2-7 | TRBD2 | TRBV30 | TGTGCCTGGGGGACTAGCGGGGGATCCTACGAGCAGTACTTC | CAWGTSGGSYEQYF
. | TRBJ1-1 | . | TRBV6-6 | TGTGCCAGCAGCTTATTAACACGTAAAAACACTGAAGCTTTCTTT | CASSLLTRKNTEAFF
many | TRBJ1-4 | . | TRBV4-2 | TGTGCCAGCAGCTTCACAACAGGGCAGGGAAATGAAAAACTGTTTTTT | CASSFTTGQGNEKLFF
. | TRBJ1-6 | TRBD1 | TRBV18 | TGTGCCAGCTCACCAACCGGGACAGGGGAATCACCCCTCCACTTT | CASSPTGTGESPLHF
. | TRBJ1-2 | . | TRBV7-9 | TGTGCCAGCAGCTTAGGGACGTTACAGGGCGGCTATGGCTACACCTTC | CASSLGTLQGGYGYTF
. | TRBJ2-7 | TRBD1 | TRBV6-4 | TGTGCCAGCAGTGACTCCCGGACAGGGGCGCCCTACGAGCAGTACTTC | CASSDSRTGAPYEQYF
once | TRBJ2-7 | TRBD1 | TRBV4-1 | TGCGCCAGCAGCCACGGCGGGACAGGGCTAACCTACGAGCAGTACTTC | CASSHGGTGLTYEQYF
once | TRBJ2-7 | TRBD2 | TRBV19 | TGTGCCAGTAGCGGATCTAGCGGGGGGGGCGAGCAGTACTTC | CASSGSSGGGEQYF
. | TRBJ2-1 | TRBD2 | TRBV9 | TGTGCCAGCAGCGTAGATTCTCGGGCTAGCGGGGGGGCCGCCTACGGTGAGCAGTTCTTC | CASSVDSRASGGAAYGEQFF
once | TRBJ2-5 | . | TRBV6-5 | TGTGCCAGCAGTTACATGGAGACCCAGTACTTC | CASSYMETQYF
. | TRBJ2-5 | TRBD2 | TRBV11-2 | TGTGCCAGCAGCGCCACTAGCGGTTTAGGCGAGACCCAGTACTTC | CASSATSGLGETQYF
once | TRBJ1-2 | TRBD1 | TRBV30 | TGTGCCTGGAGTGAACAGCAGGGGGATGGCTACACCTTC | CAWSEQQGDGYTF
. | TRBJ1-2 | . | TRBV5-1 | TGCGCCAGCAGCTTCGGGGCCCTCTATGGCTACACCTTC | CASSFGALYGYTF
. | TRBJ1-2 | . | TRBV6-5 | TGTGCCCTCAGCCACGGGGGCGATAACTATGGCTACACCTTC | CALSHGGDNYGYTF
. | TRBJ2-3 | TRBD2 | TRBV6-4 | TGTGCCAGCAGTCCTACTAGCGGGGGTACAGATACGCAGTATTTT | CASSPTSGGTDTQYF
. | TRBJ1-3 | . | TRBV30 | TGTGCCTGGAGTGGTGGATTTGGAAACACCATATATTTT | CAWSGGFGNTIYF
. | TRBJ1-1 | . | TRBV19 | TGTGCCAGTAGTCCCGTAATGGGGGCGCAGACTGAAGCTTTCTTT | CASSPVMGAQTEAFF
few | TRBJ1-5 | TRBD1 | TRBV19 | TGTGCCAGTACCCTGCAGGGGGCGGGCAATCAGCCCCAGCATTTT | CASTLQGAGNQPQHF
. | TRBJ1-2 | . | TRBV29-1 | TGCAGCGTTGGACAGAACTATGGCTACACCTTC | CSVGQNYGYTF
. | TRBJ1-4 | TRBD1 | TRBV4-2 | TGTGCCAGCAGCCCCCCCGGAGAGCTCCCCAGATCGACAGGGGAGAATGAAAAACTGTTTTTT | CASSPPGELPRSTGENEKLFF